This is a list of T cell receptor beta chains from one sample in a study of CD8 T cells in Susac syndrome. TCRdb redid the calling of the immunoSEQ multiplex PCR reads with MiXCR, one entry per CDR3 protein. The sample yields approximately 100,000 distinct CDR3 sequences, about 95% seen once. Sequenced: CD4+ T cells from PBMCs. The receptors here all came from a human donor in good health. Both conserved end residues are part of each CDR3. The D gene is left open where the match is weak. Expanded clones are given a class, and other clones once, few, many or no size at all.

size: .
V: TRBV3-1
length: 15
D: .
J: TRBJ1-1
DNA: TGTGCCAGCAGTCAAAAACAGGTGAGGGACACTGAAGCTTTCTTT
CDR3: CASSQKQVRDTEAFF

size: .
V: TRBV6-1
length: 15
D: .
J: TRBJ2-7
DNA: TGTGCCAGCAGTGGAGGAAATAGAGGAACCTACGAGCAGTACTTC
CDR3: CASSGGNRGTYEQYF

size: once
V: TRBV27
length: 14
D: .
J: TRBJ2-1
DNA: TGTGCCAGCAGTCCAACGCCGGGGGGCGATGAGCAGTTCTTC
CDR3: CASSPTPGGDEQFF

size: .
V: TRBV27
length: 13
D: .
J: TRBJ2-5
DNA: TGTGCCAGCAGCCCTCATAACGAAGAGACCCAGTACTTC
CDR3: CASSPHNEETQYF

size: .
V: TRBV7-2
length: 15
D: TRBD2
J: TRBJ2-7
DNA: TGTGCCAGCAGCTTGGGGACTAGCGGGGGCTACGAGCAGTACTTC
CDR3: CASSLGTSGGYEQYF

size: .
V: TRBV9
length: 16
D: .
J: TRBJ2-4
DNA: TGTGCCAGCAGCGTAGGGACCGATCTAGCCAAAAACATTCAGTACTTC
CDR3: CASSVGTDLAKNIQYF

size: .
V: TRBV7-3
length: 15
D: .
J: TRBJ2-3
DNA: TGTGCCAGCAGCTTAACCCGGGACCGCGGGAATACGCAGTATTTT
CDR3: CASSLTRDRGNTQYF

size: .
V: TRBV9
length: 16
D: TRBD2
J: TRBJ2-1
DNA: TGTGCCAGCAGCGTAGGCTTCGGGGGGACGCTCAATGAGCAGTTCTTC
CDR3: CASSVGFGGTLNEQFF

size: .
V: TRBV12-3/TRBV12-4
length: 15
D: .
J: TRBJ2-5
DNA: TGTGCCAGCAGTTTAGCGTATAGACCCGTAGAGACCCAGTACTTC
CDR3: CASSLAYRPVETQYF

size: .
V: TRBV12-3/TRBV12-4
length: 13
D: .
J: TRBJ1-2
DNA: TGTGCCAGCAGTGTTGCAGGGTACTATGGCTACACCTTC
CDR3: CASSVAGYYGYTF

size: .
V: TRBV5-5
length: 15
D: .
J: TRBJ1-2
DNA: TGTGCCAGCAGCTGGGGTCCGGACCCGAACTATGGCTACACCTTC
CDR3: CASSWGPDPNYGYTF

size: .
V: TRBV20-1
length: 11
D: .
J: TRBJ2-2
DNA: TGCAGTGCTACCGGGACCGGGGAGCTGTTTTTT
CDR3: CSATGTGELFF

size: .
V: TRBV25-1
length: 10
D: .
J: TRBJ2-1
DNA: TGTGCCAGCAGTGAAAATGAGCAGTTCTTC
CDR3: CASSENEQFF

size: .
V: TRBV29-1
length: 15
D: .
J: TRBJ2-3
DNA: TGCAGCGTTGATGATGGACGTACTGCCACAGATACGCAGTATTTT
CDR3: CSVDDGRTATDTQYF

size: .
V: TRBV5-4
length: 15
D: TRBD1
J: TRBJ2-7
DNA: TGTGCCAGCAGCATCCGGGACAGGGGGGCCTACGAGCAGTACTTC
CDR3: CASSIRDRGAYEQYF

size: once
V: TRBV6-6
length: 16
D: TRBD2
J: TRBJ2-3
DNA: TGTGCCAGCAGGCCTCCGGGACTAGCGGGCACAGATACGCAGTATTTT
CDR3: CASRPPGLAGTDTQYF

size: .
V: TRBV27
length: 16
D: TRBD1
J: TRBJ1-6
DNA: TGTGCCAGCAGCCTCCGGGGCCCCGACAGGGATTCACCCCTCCACTTT
CDR3: CASSLRGPDRDSPLHF

size: .
V: TRBV5-1
length: 14
D: .
J: TRBJ2-7
DNA: TGCGCCAGCAGCTTGTCAGGGATTCGTAGCGAGCAGTACTTC
CDR3: CASSLSGIRSEQYF

size: once
V: TRBV5-6
length: 13
D: .
J: TRBJ1-2
DNA: TGTGCCAGCAGCCCGACAGCAAGCTATGGCTACACCTTC
CDR3: CASSPTASYGYTF

size: .
V: TRBV29-1
length: 13
D: TRBD1
J: TRBJ2-1
DNA: TGCAGCGTCCTACAGGGGGCCTACAATGAGCAGTTCTTC
CDR3: CSVLQGAYNEQFF

size: .
V: TRBV7-2
length: 18
D: .
J: TRBJ2-6
DNA: TGTGCCAGCAGCTTAGGGGGCGGCTACAGCTCTGGGGCCAACGTCCTGACTTTC
CDR3: CASSLGGGYSSGANVLTF

size: .
V: TRBV5-6
length: 14
D: TRBD1
J: TRBJ1-1
DNA: TGTGCCAGCAGACGGACAGGGGGGCGCACTGAAGCTTTCTTT
CDR3: CASRRTGGRTEAFF

size: .
V: TRBV25-1
length: 13
D: .
J: TRBJ2-7
DNA: TGTGCCAGCATAAAGGACAGCTCCTACGAGCAGTACTTC
CDR3: CASIKDSSYEQYF

size: .
V: TRBV19
length: 15
D: .
J: TRBJ1-5
DNA: TGTGCCAGTAGGTCCCAGGCTATTAGCAATCAGCCCCAGCATTTT
CDR3: CASRSQAISNQPQHF

size: .
V: TRBV5-6
length: 16
D: TRBD1
J: TRBJ2-2
DNA: TGTGCCAGCAGCCCAGGGACAGGGGCGAACACCGGGGAGCTGTTTTTT
CDR3: CASSPGTGANTGELFF

size: .
V: TRBV3-1
length: 11
D: .
J: TRBJ2-3
DNA: TGTGCCAGCACCAACACAGATACGCAGTATTTT
CDR3: CASTNTDTQYF

size: .
V: TRBV28
length: 12
D: .
J: TRBJ1-5
DNA: TGTGCCAGCAGTTTTTTTGGTCAGCCCCAGCATTTT
CDR3: CASSFFGQPQHF